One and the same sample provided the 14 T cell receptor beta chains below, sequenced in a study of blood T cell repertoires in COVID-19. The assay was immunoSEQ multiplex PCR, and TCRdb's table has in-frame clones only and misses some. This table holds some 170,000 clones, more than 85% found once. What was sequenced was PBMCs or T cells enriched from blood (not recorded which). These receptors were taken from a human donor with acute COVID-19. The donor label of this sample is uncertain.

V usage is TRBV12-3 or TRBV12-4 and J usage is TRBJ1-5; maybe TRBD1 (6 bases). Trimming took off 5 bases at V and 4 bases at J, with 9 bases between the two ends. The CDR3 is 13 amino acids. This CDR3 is CASSRTANQPQHF. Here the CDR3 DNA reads TGTGCCAGCAGTCGGACAGCTAATCAGCCCCAGCATTTT.

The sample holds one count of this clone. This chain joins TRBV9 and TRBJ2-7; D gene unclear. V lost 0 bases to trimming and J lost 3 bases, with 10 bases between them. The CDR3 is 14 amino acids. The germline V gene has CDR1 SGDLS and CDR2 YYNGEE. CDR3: CASSVGLLSYEQYF. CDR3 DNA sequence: TGTGCCAGCAGCGTAGGTCTTCTTAGCTACGAGCAGTACTTC.

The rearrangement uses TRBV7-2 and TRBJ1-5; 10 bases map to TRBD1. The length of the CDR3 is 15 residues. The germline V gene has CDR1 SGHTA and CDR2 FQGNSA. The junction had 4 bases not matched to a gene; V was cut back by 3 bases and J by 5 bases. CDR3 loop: CASSLTGTGDQPQHF. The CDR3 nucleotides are TGTGCCAGCAGCTTGACCGGGACAGGGGATCAGCCCCAGCATTTT.

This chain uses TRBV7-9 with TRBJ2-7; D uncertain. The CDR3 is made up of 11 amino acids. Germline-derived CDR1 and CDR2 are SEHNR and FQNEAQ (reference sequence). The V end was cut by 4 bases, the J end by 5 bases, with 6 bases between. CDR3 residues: CASSSSDEQYF. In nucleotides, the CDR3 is TGTGCCAGCAGCTCATCGGACGAGCAGTACTTC.

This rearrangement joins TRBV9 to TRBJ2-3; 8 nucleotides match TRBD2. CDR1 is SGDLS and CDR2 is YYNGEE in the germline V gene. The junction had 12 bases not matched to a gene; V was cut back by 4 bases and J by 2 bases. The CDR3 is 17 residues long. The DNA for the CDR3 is TGTGCCAGCAGCCCCGAAGCGGGGGCCCTACCCACAGATACGCAGTATTTT. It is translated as CASSPEAGALPTDTQYF.

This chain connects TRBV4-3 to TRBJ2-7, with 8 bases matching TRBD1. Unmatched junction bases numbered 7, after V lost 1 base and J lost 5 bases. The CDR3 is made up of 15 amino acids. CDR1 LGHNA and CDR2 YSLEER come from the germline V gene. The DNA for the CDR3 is TGCGCCAGCAGCCAAGTTCGACAGGGGATACACGAGCAGTACTTC. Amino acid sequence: CASSQVRQGIHEQYF.

The CDR3 protein is CASSNRQPTQHF. In DNA form, the CDR3 reads TGTGCCAGTAGTAATCGACAGCCAACACAGCATTTT. The rearrangement links TRBV19 to TRBJ1-5; the D gene is possibly TRBD1 (5 bases). Trimming cost V 4 bases and J 13 bases, with 14 bases left between them. The CDR3 spans 12 residues. The V gene's germline CDR1 is LNHDA and CDR2 SQIVND (reference sequence).

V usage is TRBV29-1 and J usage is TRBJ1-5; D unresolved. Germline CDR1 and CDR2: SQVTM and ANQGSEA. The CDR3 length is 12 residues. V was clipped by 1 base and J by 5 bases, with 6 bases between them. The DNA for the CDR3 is TGCAGCGTTGAAGCCCCCGATCAGCCCCAGCATTTT. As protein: CSVEAPDQPQHF.

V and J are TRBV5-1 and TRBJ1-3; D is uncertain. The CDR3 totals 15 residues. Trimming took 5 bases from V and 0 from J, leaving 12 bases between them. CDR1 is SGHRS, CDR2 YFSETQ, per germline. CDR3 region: CASRESILSGNTIYF. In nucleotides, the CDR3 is TGCGCCAGCAGGGAGAGCATTCTCTCTGGAAACACCATATATTTT.

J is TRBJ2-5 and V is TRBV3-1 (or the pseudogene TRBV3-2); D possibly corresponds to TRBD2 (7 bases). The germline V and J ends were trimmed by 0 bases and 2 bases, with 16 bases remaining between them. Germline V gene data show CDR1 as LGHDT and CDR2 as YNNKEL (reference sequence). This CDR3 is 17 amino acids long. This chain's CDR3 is CASSQEMRAGAQETQYF. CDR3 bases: TGTGCCAGCAGCCAAGAAATGCGTGCGGGGGCACAAGAGACCCAGTACTTC.

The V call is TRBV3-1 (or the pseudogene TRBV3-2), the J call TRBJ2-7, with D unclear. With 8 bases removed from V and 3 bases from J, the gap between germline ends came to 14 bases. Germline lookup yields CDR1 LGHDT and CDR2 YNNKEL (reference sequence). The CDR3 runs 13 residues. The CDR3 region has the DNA TGTGCCAGCGGATCCGTTACGGGCTACGAGCAGTACTTC. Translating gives CASGSVTGYEQYF.

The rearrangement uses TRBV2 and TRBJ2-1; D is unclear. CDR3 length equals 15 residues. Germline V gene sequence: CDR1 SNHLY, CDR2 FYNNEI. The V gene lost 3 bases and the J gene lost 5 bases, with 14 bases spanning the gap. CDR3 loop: CASSDNGQEDNEQFF. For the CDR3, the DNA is TGTGCCAGCAGTGACAACGGTCAGGAAGACAATGAGCAGTTCTTC.

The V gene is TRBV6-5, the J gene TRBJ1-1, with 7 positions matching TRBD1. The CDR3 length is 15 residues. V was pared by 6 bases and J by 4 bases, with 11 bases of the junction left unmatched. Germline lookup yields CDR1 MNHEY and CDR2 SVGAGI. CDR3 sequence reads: CASSLDRVGRTEAFF. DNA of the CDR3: TGTGCCAGCAGCCTCGACAGGGTCGGTCGCACTGAAGCTTTCTTT.

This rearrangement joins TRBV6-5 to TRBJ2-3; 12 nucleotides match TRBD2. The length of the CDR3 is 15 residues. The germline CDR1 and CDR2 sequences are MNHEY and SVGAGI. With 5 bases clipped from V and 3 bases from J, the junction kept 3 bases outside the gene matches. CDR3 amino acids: CASSLAGGPTDTQYF. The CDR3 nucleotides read TGTGCCAGCAGTCTAGCGGGGGGGCCTACAGATACGCAGTATTTT.